A single T cell receptor beta chain is shown here with its context. The source of the sample is a study of blood T cell repertoires in COVID-19. Trimming took 9 bases from V and 0 from J, leaving 10 bases between them. The CDR3 is 14 amino acids. Germline CDR1 KGHDR, CDR2 SFDVKD. The method was immunoSEQ multiplex PCR; TCRdb's version includes in-frame clones alone and lacks a portion of them. The data contain over 200,000 clones, 89% of them singletons. V is TRBV24-1 and J is TRBJ2-2; D remains unclear. This TCR was sampled from a woman aged 30 to 39 with acute COVID-19. Sequencing was performed on PBMCs or T cells enriched from blood (not recorded which). DNA for the CDR3: TGTGCCACCGCCCCGACACCGAACACCGGGGAGCTGTTTTTT. Translating gives CATAPTPNTGELFF.